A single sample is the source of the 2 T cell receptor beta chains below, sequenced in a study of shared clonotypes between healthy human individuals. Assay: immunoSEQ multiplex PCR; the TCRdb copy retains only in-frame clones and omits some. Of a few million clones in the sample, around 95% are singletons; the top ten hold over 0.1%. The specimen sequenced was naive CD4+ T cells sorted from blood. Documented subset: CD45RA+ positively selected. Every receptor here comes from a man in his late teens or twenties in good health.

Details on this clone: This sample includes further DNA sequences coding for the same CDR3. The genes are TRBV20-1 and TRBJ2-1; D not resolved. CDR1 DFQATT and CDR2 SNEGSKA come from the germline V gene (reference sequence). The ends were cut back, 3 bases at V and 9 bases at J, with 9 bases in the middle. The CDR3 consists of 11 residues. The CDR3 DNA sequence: TGCAGTGCTAGGAGCTCGGGTGAGCAGTTCTTC. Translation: CSARSSGEQFF.

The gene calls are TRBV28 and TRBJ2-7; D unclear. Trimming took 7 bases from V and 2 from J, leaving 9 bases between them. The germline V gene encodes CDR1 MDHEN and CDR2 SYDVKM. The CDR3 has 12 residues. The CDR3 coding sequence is TGTGCCAGCAAAGGCTTAACCTACGAGCAGTACTTC. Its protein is CASKGLTYEQYF.